The source of this T cell receptor beta chain is a study of glioma-infiltrating T cells after dendritic cell vaccination. Findings and limits, study-wide: Higher TCR clonality did not directly relate to longer survival.

As regards this clone: Its antigen remains unknown.

Fresh-frozen tumor tissue and more than two years of survival data were available for all. None of the glioblastoma patients had an isocitrate dehydrogenase mutation. Profiling relied on immunoSEQ multiplex PCR, and the TCRdb table lists in-frame clones only, not all of them. The sample lists 60,000 to 70,000 clones, around four fifths occurring once. Looked up from germline, CDR1 is MNHNY and CDR2 is SVGAGI (reference sequence). This CDR3 is 14 amino acids long. V shed 2 bases and J shed 4 bases, with 12 bases lying between them. The chain combines TRBV6-6 with TRBJ2-7, with D possibly being TRBD2 (6 bases). Sequences were derived from blood, sampled before dendritic cell vaccination. This receptor was identified in a human donor with glioblastoma. CDR3 residues: CASSYGAGGYEQYF. DNA of the CDR3: TGTGCCAGCAGTTACGGGGCAGGAGGGTACGAGCAGTACTTC.